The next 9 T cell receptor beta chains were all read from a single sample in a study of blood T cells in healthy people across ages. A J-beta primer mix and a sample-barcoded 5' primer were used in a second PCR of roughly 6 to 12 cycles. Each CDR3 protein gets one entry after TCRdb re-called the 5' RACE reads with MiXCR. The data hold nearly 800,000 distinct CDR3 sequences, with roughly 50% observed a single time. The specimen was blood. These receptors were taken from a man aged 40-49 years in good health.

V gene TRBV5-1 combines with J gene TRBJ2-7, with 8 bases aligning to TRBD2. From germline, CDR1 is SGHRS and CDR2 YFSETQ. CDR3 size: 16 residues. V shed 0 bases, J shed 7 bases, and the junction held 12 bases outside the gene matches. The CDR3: CASSLGVREVDHEQYF. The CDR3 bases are TGCGCCAGCAGCTTGGGAGTGCGGGAGGTTGACCATGAGCAGTACTTC.

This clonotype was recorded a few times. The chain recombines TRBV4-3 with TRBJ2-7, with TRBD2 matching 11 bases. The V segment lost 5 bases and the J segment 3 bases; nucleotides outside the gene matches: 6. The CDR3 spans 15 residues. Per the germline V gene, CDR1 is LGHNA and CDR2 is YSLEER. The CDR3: CASSYILAGDYEQYF. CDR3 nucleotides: TGCGCCAGCAGCTATATACTAGCGGGAGACTACGAGCAGTACTTC.

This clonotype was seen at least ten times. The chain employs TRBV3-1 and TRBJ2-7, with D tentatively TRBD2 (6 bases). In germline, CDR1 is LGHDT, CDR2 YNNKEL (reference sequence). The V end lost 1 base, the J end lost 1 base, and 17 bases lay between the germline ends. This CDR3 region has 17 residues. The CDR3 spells CASSQVPLGEASYEQYF. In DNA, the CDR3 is TGTGCCAGCAGCCAAGTGCCCCTCGGGGAGGCATCCTACGAGCAGTACTTC.

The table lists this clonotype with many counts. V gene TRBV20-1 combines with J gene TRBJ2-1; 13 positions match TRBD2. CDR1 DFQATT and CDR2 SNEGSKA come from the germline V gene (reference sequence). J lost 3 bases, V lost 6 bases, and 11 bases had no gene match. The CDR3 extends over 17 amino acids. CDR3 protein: CSAETSGGTSGYNEQFF. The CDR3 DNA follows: TGCAGTGCCGAGACTAGCGGGGGGACTTCGGGCTACAATGAGCAGTTCTTC.

The CDR3 nucleotides are TGTGCCAGCAGCTTGTACCAGTATGGCTACACCTTC. Its protein is CASSLYQYGYTF. The chain combines TRBV7-2 with TRBJ1-2, with D uncertain. In germline, CDR1 is SGHTA, CDR2 FQGNSA. V was shortened by 3 bases and J by 5 bases, with 7 bases between the two germline ends. CDR3 length: 12 residues.

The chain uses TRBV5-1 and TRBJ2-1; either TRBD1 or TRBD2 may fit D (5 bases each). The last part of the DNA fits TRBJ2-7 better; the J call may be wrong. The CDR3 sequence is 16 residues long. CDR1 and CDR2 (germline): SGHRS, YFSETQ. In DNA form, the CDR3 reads TGCGCCAGCGCCCTTAGGGACCAGGGACCATACAATGAGCAGTACTTC. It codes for CASALRDQGPYNEQYF.

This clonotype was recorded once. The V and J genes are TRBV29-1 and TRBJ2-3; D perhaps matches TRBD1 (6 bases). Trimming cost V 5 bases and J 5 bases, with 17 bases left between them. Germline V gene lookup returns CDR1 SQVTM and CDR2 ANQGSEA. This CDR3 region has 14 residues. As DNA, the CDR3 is TGCAGCGTTAGTTATGCAGGGGTGGGAGATACGCAGTATTTT. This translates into CSVSYAGVGDTQYF.

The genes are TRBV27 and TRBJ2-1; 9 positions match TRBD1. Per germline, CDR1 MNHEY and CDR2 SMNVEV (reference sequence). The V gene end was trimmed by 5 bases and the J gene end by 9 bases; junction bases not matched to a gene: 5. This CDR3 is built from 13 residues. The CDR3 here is CASSPGTGSEQFF. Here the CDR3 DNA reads TGTGCCAGCAGTCCCGGGACAGGGAGTGAGCAGTTCTTC.

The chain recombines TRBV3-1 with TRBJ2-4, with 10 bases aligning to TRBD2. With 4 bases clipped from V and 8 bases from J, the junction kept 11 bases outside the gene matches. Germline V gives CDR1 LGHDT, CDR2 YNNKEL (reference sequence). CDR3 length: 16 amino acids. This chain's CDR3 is CASSRQLAGGSDIQYF. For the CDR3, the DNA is TGTGCCAGCAGCCGACAGTTAGCGGGAGGATCAGACATTCAGTACTTC.